These T cell receptor beta chains were read from a single sample in a study of cytomegalovirus exposure and HLA in healthy donors. Some clones are missing from TCRdb's copy, which holds only in-frame ones; the method was immunoSEQ multiplex PCR. The sample records around 190,000 clones, about 81% being singletons. The sample consisted of PBMCs. All receptors derive from a woman in her thirties in good health and CMV-seronegative. CDR3s include the opening cysteine and the closing phenylalanine or tryptophan. A D gene is named only where the DNA matches it firmly. Rows give clone size only sometimes, using once, few, many, or a class for an expanded clone.

d_call: TRBD1
j_call: TRBJ1-2
v_call: TRBV5-1
clone_size: NA
cdr3_nt: TGCGCCAGCAGCTTGAATTATCCCGGACAGGGGGAAGGCTACACCTTC
cdr3_aa: CASSLNYPGQGEGYTF

d_call: TRBD1
j_call: TRBJ1-6
v_call: TRBV5-6
clone_size: NA
cdr3_nt: TGTGCCAGCAGCCCCTCGACAGGGGGCTATAATTCACCCCTCCACTTT
cdr3_aa: CASSPSTGGYNSPLHF

d_call: TRBD2
j_call: TRBJ2-4
v_call: TRBV4-2
clone_size: few
cdr3_nt: TGTGCCAGCAGCCACCTTCGTGAGCGGGGGCTTGGCAACATTCAGTACTTC
cdr3_aa: CASSHLRERGLGNIQYF

d_call: NA
j_call: TRBJ2-7
v_call: TRBV4-1
clone_size: few
cdr3_nt: TGCGCCAGCAGCCCCGCCTGGGCAATCGCCTCCTACGAGCAGTACTTC
cdr3_aa: CASSPAWAIASYEQYF

d_call: TRBD1
j_call: TRBJ1-1
v_call: TRBV7-9
clone_size: NA
cdr3_nt: TGTGCCAGCAGCAGGACAGGGGGAAATACTGAAGCTTTCTTT
cdr3_aa: CASSRTGGNTEAFF

d_call: TRBD2
j_call: TRBJ2-5
v_call: TRBV9
clone_size: NA
cdr3_nt: TGTGCCAGCAGCCCCCTAGCGGGGCAGTTCCAAGAGACCCAGTACTTC
cdr3_aa: CASSPLAGQFQETQYF

d_call: NA
j_call: TRBJ1-2
v_call: TRBV29-1
clone_size: NA
cdr3_nt: TGCAGCGTTGGGGCCTCCGGGGGCTATGGCTACACCTTC
cdr3_aa: CSVGASGGYGYTF

d_call: NA
j_call: TRBJ1-2
v_call: TRBV5-6
clone_size: NA
cdr3_nt: TGTGCCAGCAGCTGGGAAGGACAGCACTATGGCTACACCTTC
cdr3_aa: CASSWEGQHYGYTF

d_call: TRBD1
j_call: TRBJ2-3
v_call: TRBV6-1
clone_size: NA
cdr3_nt: TGTGCCAGCAGGCTACAGGGGATAGATACGCAGTATTTT
cdr3_aa: CASRLQGIDTQYF

d_call: TRBD2
j_call: TRBJ2-2
v_call: TRBV2
clone_size: NA
cdr3_nt: TGTGCCAGCAGTGAAACCCCAGCGGGAGGAGGTGGGGAGCTGTTTTTT
cdr3_aa: CASSETPAGGGGELFF

d_call: TRBD1
j_call: TRBJ2-7
v_call: TRBV5-4
clone_size: NA
cdr3_nt: TGTGCCAGCAGCTTGAACAGGGGCTCCTACGAGCAGTACTTC
cdr3_aa: CASSLNRGSYEQYF

d_call: TRBD1
j_call: TRBJ2-6
v_call: TRBV25-1
clone_size: NA
cdr3_nt: TGTGCCAGCAGATCAAGGGGACAGGGAGTTTCTGGGGCCAACGTCCTGACTTTC
cdr3_aa: CASRSRGQGVSGANVLTF

d_call: NA
j_call: TRBJ2-7
v_call: TRBV27
clone_size: NA
cdr3_nt: TGTGCCAGCAGCATATATAGCCCTGAGAACCTATCCTACGAGCAGTACTTC
cdr3_aa: CASSIYSPENLSYEQYF

d_call: TRBD2
j_call: TRBJ2-1
v_call: TRBV28
clone_size: NA
cdr3_nt: TGTGCCAGCAGTTTAGGTAGCAGCGGGGGGTGGAATGAGCAGTTCTTC
cdr3_aa: CASSLGSSGGWNEQFF

d_call: NA
j_call: TRBJ2-3
v_call: TRBV5-1
clone_size: NA
cdr3_nt: TGCGCCAGCAGCGCCGGGGACACCTTTCATACAGATACGCAGTATTTT
cdr3_aa: CASSAGDTFHTDTQYF

d_call: NA
j_call: TRBJ1-6
v_call: TRBV30
clone_size: NA
cdr3_nt: TGTGCCTGGACAGGGGATACCTATAATTCACCCCTCCACTTT
cdr3_aa: CAWTGDTYNSPLHF

d_call: TRBD2
j_call: TRBJ2-7
v_call: TRBV4-1
clone_size: NA
cdr3_nt: TGCGCCAGCAGCCAAGGAAGGACTAGCGGGAGTCGTAACGAGCAGTACTTC
cdr3_aa: CASSQGRTSGSRNEQYF

d_call: NA
j_call: TRBJ2-7
v_call: TRBV7-9
clone_size: NA
cdr3_nt: TGTGCCAGCAGCGCCGGCGGGACTCAAGCCTACGAGCAGTACTTC
cdr3_aa: CASSAGGTQAYEQYF

d_call: TRBD2
j_call: TRBJ2-1
v_call: TRBV9
clone_size: NA
cdr3_nt: TGTGCCAGCAGCGTAGGCGGGGGGGTATACAATGAGCAGTTCTTC
cdr3_aa: CASSVGGGVYNEQFF

d_call: TRBD1
j_call: TRBJ2-7
v_call: TRBV30
clone_size: few
cdr3_nt: TGTGCTTCACACAGGGGGCTAGGCGACGAGCAGTACTTC
cdr3_aa: CASHRGLGDEQYF

d_call: NA
j_call: TRBJ2-7
v_call: TRBV5-4
clone_size: few
cdr3_nt: TGTGCCAGCAGCTTGGAACTAGCCTACGAGCAGTACTTC
cdr3_aa: CASSLELAYEQYF

d_call: TRBD1
j_call: TRBJ2-7
v_call: TRBV7-9
clone_size: NA
cdr3_nt: TGTGCCAGCAGCTCAACGAAGACAGGGGCCCACTCCTACGAGCAGTACTTC
cdr3_aa: CASSSTKTGAHSYEQYF

d_call: NA
j_call: TRBJ2-3
v_call: TRBV4-2
clone_size: NA
cdr3_nt: TGTGCCAGCAGCCAAGCGGGAGAAGGAACAGATACGCAGTATTTT
cdr3_aa: CASSQAGEGTDTQYF

d_call: TRBD2
j_call: TRBJ2-7
v_call: TRBV5-4
clone_size: once
cdr3_nt: TGTGCCAGCAGCTTGTTGCTAGCGGGAGACTACGAGCAGTACTTC
cdr3_aa: CASSLLLAGDYEQYF

d_call: NA
j_call: TRBJ2-3
v_call: TRBV7-4
clone_size: NA
cdr3_nt: TGTGCCAGCAGCCTAGGGACAAAGAGGCCAGATACGCAGTATTTT
cdr3_aa: CASSLGTKRPDTQYF

d_call: NA
j_call: TRBJ1-2
v_call: TRBV6-5
clone_size: NA
cdr3_nt: TGTGCCAGCAGTGCCGCGGACAGCACTAACTATGGCTACACCTTC
cdr3_aa: CASSAADSTNYGYTF

d_call: TRBD2
j_call: TRBJ2-5
v_call: TRBV4-1
clone_size: NA
cdr3_nt: TGCGCCAGCAGCCAAGGGCTAGCGGGAAGAGAGACCCAGTACTTC
cdr3_aa: CASSQGLAGRETQYF